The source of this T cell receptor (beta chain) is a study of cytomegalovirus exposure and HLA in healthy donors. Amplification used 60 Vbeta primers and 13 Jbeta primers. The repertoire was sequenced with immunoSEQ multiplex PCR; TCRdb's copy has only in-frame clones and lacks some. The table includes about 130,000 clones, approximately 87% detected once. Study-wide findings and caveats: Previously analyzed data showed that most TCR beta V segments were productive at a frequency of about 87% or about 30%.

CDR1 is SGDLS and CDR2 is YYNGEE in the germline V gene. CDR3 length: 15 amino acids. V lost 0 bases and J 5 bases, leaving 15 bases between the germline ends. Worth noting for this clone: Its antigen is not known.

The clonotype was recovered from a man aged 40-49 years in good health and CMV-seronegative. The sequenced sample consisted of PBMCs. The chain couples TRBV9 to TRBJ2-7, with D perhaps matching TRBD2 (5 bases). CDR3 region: CASSVGAAFVDEQYF. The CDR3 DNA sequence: TGTGCCAGCAGCGTAGGAGCGGCCTTCGTCGACGAGCAGTACTTC.